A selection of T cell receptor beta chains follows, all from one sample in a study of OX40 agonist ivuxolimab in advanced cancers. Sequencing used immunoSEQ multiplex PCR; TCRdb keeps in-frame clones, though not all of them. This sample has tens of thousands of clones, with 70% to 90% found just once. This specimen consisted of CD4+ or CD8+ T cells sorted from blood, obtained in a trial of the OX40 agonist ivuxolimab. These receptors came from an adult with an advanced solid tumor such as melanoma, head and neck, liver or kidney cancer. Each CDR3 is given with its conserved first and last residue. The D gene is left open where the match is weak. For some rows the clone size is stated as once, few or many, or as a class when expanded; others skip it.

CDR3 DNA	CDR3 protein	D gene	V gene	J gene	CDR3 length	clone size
TGTGCCAGCAGTGAAGAGAAACTGAACACTGAAGCTTTCTTT	CASSEEKLNTEAFF	NA	TRBV2	TRBJ1-1	14	NA
TGTGCCAGCAGTCCTACAGAAGTGCTAACAGATACGCAGTATTTT	CASSPTEVLTDTQYF	NA	TRBV28	TRBJ2-3	15	NA
TGTGCCAGCAGCCCAATCTCACCACTACCTATGAACACTGAAGCTTTCTTT	CASSPISPLPMNTEAFF	NA	TRBV7-8	TRBJ1-1	17	NA
TGTGCCAGCAGACCACGGACCGCAGCCGGGGAGCTGTTTTTT	CASRPRTAAGELFF	NA	TRBV2	TRBJ2-2	14	NA
TGTGCCAGCAGCTTCAGTAACACTGAAGCTTTCTTT	CASSFSNTEAFF	NA	TRBV7-9	TRBJ1-1	12	NA
TGCAGCGTTGATCAGACAGGCTATGGCTACACCTTC	CSVDQTGYGYTF	NA	TRBV29-1	TRBJ1-2	12	once
TGTGCCAGCAGCTTAGTACAGGGAATGTACGAGCAGTACTTC	CASSLVQGMYEQYF	NA	TRBV7-2	TRBJ2-7	14	NA
TGTGCCAGCAGCCGTAACTTTAATGAAAAACTGTTTTTT	CASSRNFNEKLFF	NA	TRBV14	TRBJ1-4	13	few
TGCGCCAGCAGCTTGGATTCCAATCAGCCCCAGCATTTT	CASSLDSNQPQHF	NA	TRBV5-1	TRBJ1-5	13	NA
TGTGCCATCAGTGATCGGCAGACTACCTACGAGCAGTACTTC	CAISDRQTTYEQYF	NA	TRBV10-3	TRBJ2-7	14	NA
TGTGCCAGCAGCCCCTCGGGGGGGACCACCGGGGAGCTGTTTTTT	CASSPSGGTTGELFF	TRBD2	TRBV6-1	TRBJ2-2	15	NA
TGTGCCAGCAGCAGTGGGACGGCCAACGTTAATGAAAAACTGTTTTTT	CASSSGTANVNEKLFF	NA	TRBV5-4	TRBJ1-4	16	NA
TGCGCCAGCAGCTTCTCCGGGACAGGGGGCGTCGAGACCCAGTACTTC	CASSFSGTGGVETQYF	TRBD1	TRBV5-1	TRBJ2-5	16	NA
TGTGCCAGCAGCCAAGATCTCCCGGGGGCATCGGTAGAGCAGTACTTC	CASSQDLPGASVEQYF	NA	TRBV14	TRBJ2-7	16	NA
TGTGCCAGCAGTTTACGGACCGGCCGCTACGAGCAGTACTTC	CASSLRTGRYEQYF	NA	TRBV28	TRBJ2-7	14	NA
TGTGCCAGCTCGGACATTTATAGCAATCAGCCCCAGCATTTT	CASSDIYSNQPQHF	NA	TRBV18	TRBJ1-5	14	NA
TGTGCCAGCAGGAAAGATAGGGACTGGTCAGATACGCAGTATTTT	CASRKDRDWSDTQYF	NA	TRBV28	TRBJ2-3	15	NA
TGTGCCACTAAGAGGGGTACAACCTACGAGCAGTACTTC	CATKRGTTYEQYF	NA	TRBV27	TRBJ2-7	13	NA
TGTGCCAGCAGTTCACGCTACGAGCAGTACTTC	CASSSRYEQYF	NA	TRBV28	TRBJ2-7	11	NA
TGTGCCAGCAGCCTGACCGCGGACGGCGACTATGGCTACACCTTC	CASSLTADGDYGYTF	NA	TRBV5-4	TRBJ1-2	15	NA
TGTGCCATCAGTGATGGGCCCCCAAGGAATGAGCAGTTCTTC	CAISDGPPRNEQFF	NA	TRBV10-3	TRBJ2-1	14	NA
TGTGCCAGCAGGAGGCTTAATGAAAAACTGTTTTTT	CASRRLNEKLFF	NA	TRBV7-8	TRBJ1-4	12	NA
TGTGCCAGCAGTTCGACAGGGACCCAAGAGACCCAGTACTTC	CASSSTGTQETQYF	TRBD1	TRBV28	TRBJ2-5	14	NA
TGTGCCAGCAGTTTGGGGCTAGTCAATGAGCAGTTCTTC	CASSLGLVNEQFF	NA	TRBV28	TRBJ2-1	13	once
TGTGCCAGCTCACCACCCATCACAGGGGGAAGGGACAAAAACATTCAGTACTTC	CASSPPITGGRDKNIQYF	TRBD1	TRBV18	TRBJ2-4	18	NA
TGTGCCAGCAGCTCTCAGGGGAGGTTTGGAGAAAAACTGTTTTTT	CASSSQGRFGEKLFF	NA	TRBV5-4	TRBJ1-4	15	NA
TGTGCCAGCAGCTTCCTAACAGATTACAATCAGCCCCAGCATTTT	CASSFLTDYNQPQHF	NA	TRBV7-2	TRBJ1-5	15	once
TGTGCCAGCAGTTTGGCCGTGGATGGCCAGGGCGGCGGCTACACCTTC	CASSLAVDGQGGGYTF	NA	TRBV28	TRBJ1-2	16	NA
TGCGCCAGCAGCTCCCCAGGGGGTCTTGGGGCCAACGTCCTGACTTTC	CASSSPGGLGANVLTF	TRBD1	TRBV5-1	TRBJ2-6	16	NA
TGTGCCAGCAGCGGTCCCTACGAGCAGTACTTC	CASSGPYEQYF	NA	TRBV6-5	TRBJ2-7	11	NA
TGTGCCAGCAGCCTAGGACAGGGTACCGTTGGCTACACCTTC	CASSLGQGTVGYTF	TRBD1	TRBV9	TRBJ1-2	14	NA
TGTGCCAGCAGCGTAGACCAGATAAACTATGGCTACACCTTC	CASSVDQINYGYTF	NA	TRBV9	TRBJ1-2	14	NA
TGCGCCAGCAGCCTGACGGGACAGGGAAATGAAAAACTGTTTTTT	CASSLTGQGNEKLFF	TRBD1	TRBV4-3	TRBJ1-4	15	NA
TGCGCCAGCAGCCCGGAGGGCCACGGCGACACTGAAGCTTTCTTT	CASSPEGHGDTEAFF	NA	TRBV5-1	TRBJ1-1	15	NA
TGCGCCAGCAGCTTGCGAGGGGGCGAAAACTATGGCTACACCTTC	CASSLRGGENYGYTF	TRBD1	TRBV5-1	TRBJ1-2	15	NA
TGTGCCAGCAGTTTCTATGGGACAGGGGGAAACACCATATATTTT	CASSFYGTGGNTIYF	TRBD1	TRBV28	TRBJ1-3	15	few
TGTGCCAGCTCACCACTGGCTAGCGGCCACGAGCAGTACTTC	CASSPLASGHEQYF	TRBD2	TRBV18	TRBJ2-7	14	NA
TGCGCCAGCAGCTTTAAAGACATGGGCACTGAAGCTTTCTTT	CASSFKDMGTEAFF	NA	TRBV5-1	TRBJ1-1	14	NA
TGTGCCAGCAGTAAGGCTAGCGGGAGCTACGAGCAGTACTTC	CASSKASGSYEQYF	TRBD2	TRBV6-5	TRBJ2-7	14	NA
TGTGCCAGCAGCGAACAGGTCGAGAGGGGCAATGAGCAGTTCTTC	CASSEQVERGNEQFF	NA	TRBV9	TRBJ2-1	15	NA
TGTGCCAGCAGCCCCATTAATAGCGGGAGTGGCTACGAGCAGTACTTC	CASSPINSGSGYEQYF	TRBD2	TRBV11-2	TRBJ2-7	16	few
TGTGCCAGTAGTATGGTATTACAAATCACCTATGGCTACACCTTC	CASSMVLQITYGYTF	NA	TRBV19	TRBJ1-2	15	NA
TGTGCCAGCAGCTTAAGGGACAGGCTATACGAGCAGTACTTC	CASSLRDRLYEQYF	TRBD1	TRBV7-9	TRBJ2-7	14	NA
TGTGCCAGCAGTGAACTAGGGCGGATGAACACTGAAGCTTTCTTT	CASSELGRMNTEAFF	NA	TRBV6-1	TRBJ1-1	15	NA
TGCGCCAGCACCCGTCAGCGGGAGGGCACAGATACGCAGTATTTT	CASTRQREGTDTQYF	TRBD2	TRBV4-1	TRBJ2-3	15	NA
TGCGCCAGCAGCCAAGAAGGAACAGGGCAGGCAGCTTTCTTT	CASSQEGTGQAAFF	NA	TRBV4-1	TRBJ1-1	14	NA
TGTGCCAGCAGCTTAGTGGGGGGGAACACTGAAGCTTTCTTT	CASSLVGGNTEAFF	NA	TRBV7-9	TRBJ1-1	14	NA
TGTGCCAGCAGTTTAATCTCAGGTCTATATGGTGGCTACACCTTC	CASSLISGLYGGYTF	NA	TRBV27	TRBJ1-2	15	NA
TGCAGCGTTGATCTCGTCTTCTACAATGAGCAGTTCTTC	CSVDLVFYNEQFF	NA	TRBV29-1	TRBJ2-1	13	NA
TGTGCCAGCAGCCAAGCTAATGGGGGGTCCGGCTACACCTTC	CASSQANGGSGYTF	NA	TRBV14	TRBJ1-2	14	NA
TGTGCCAGCAGTCGTACAGGGAGGGCGGACTACGAGCAGTACTTC	CASSRTGRADYEQYF	NA	TRBV6-1	TRBJ2-7	15	NA
TGTGCCAGCAGTACAAGGGGGGGGGCGGCTGAAGCTTTCTTT	CASSTRGGAAEAFF	NA	TRBV28	TRBJ1-1	14	few
TGCAGCGTCGGCGAGGGGGCGAACAGGGGGCGTGAAAAACTGTTTTTT	CSVGEGANRGREKLFF	TRBD1	TRBV29-1	TRBJ1-4	16	NA